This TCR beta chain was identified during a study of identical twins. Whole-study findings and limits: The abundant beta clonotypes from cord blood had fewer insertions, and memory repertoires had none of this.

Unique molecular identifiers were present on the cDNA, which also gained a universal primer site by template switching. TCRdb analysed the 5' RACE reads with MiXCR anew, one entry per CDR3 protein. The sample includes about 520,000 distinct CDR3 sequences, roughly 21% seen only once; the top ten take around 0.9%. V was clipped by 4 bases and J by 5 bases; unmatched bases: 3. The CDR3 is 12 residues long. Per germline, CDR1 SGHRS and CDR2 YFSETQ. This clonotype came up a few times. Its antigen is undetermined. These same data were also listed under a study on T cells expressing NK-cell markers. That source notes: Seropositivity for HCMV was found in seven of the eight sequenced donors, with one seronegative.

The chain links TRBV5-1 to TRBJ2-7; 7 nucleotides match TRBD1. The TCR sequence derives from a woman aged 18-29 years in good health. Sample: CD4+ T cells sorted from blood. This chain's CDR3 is CASSEQGHEQYF. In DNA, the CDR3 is TGCGCCAGCAGCGAACAGGGGCACGAGCAGTACTTC.